The rows below give T cell receptor beta chains drawn from one sample of a study of blood T cells in healthy people across ages. Each CDR3 protein gets one entry after TCRdb re-called the 5' RACE reads with MiXCR. The table lists hundreds of thousands of distinct CDR3 sequences, about 42% of them singletons. Source material: blood. These receptors were obtained from a man in his fifties or sixties in good health. Both conserved end residues are part of each CDR3. A D gene is named only where the DNA matches it firmly. Clone size appears in some rows only: once, few, many, or a class for an expanded clone.

j_call	d_call	clone_size	v_call	cdr3_nt	cdr3_aa
TRBJ2-7	.	many	TRBV12-3/TRBV12-4	TGTGCCAGCAGTTTAGGGGGGGTCTCCTACGAGCAGTACTTC	CASSLGGVSYEQYF
TRBJ2-7	.	.	TRBV6-5	TGTGCCAGCAGTCGAAGCTACAGACAGCCCTACGAGCAGTACTTC	CASSRSYRQPYEQYF
TRBJ2-2	.	few	TRBV11-3	TGTGCCAGCAGCTTTCAATTCAGTCCAGAGGGGAACACCGGGGAGCTGTTTTTT	CASSFQFSPEGNTGELFF
TRBJ2-7	.	.	TRBV20-1	TGCAGTGCTAGGGGTAGCGGAACCCCCTACAATGAGCAGTACTTC	CSARGSGTPYNEQYF
TRBJ2-7	.	.	TRBV7-6	TGTGCCAGCAGTCTGACCGGGGTCTCCGAGCAGTACTTC	CASSLTGVSEQYF
TRBJ2-1	TRBD2	.	TRBV9	TGTGCCAGCAGCTGGACTAGCGGGGGTGACAATGAGCAGTTCTTC	CASSWTSGGDNEQFF
TRBJ2-1	TRBD2	.	TRBV20-1	TGCAGTGCCACTAGCGGGGGGTCCCAGTTCTTC	CSATSGGSQFF
TRBJ1-1	.	.	TRBV7-9	TGTGCCAGCAGCCTACCAACGGGGCGGACTGAAGCTTTCTTT	CASSLPTGRTEAFF
TRBJ2-3	.	few	TRBV4-3	TGCGCCAGCAGCCAAGATCTATTGGGAGATACGCAGTATTTT	CASSQDLLGDTQYF
TRBJ2-3	.	many	TRBV20-1	TGCAGTGCTAGAGATGGGGCGGACTATGCAGATACGCAGTATTTT	CSARDGADYADTQYF
TRBJ2-5	.	.	TRBV24-1	TGTGCCACCAGTAATAGTTGGAGGCGGGAGACCCAGTACTTC	CATSNSWRRETQYF
TRBJ2-4	.	.	TRBV2	TGTGCCAGCAGTGATGACATGGGCGTGCAGTACTTC	CASSDDMGVQYF
TRBJ2-7	.	.	TRBV6-2/TRBV6-3	TGTGCCAGCAGGAAGATTCCCTACGAGCAGTACTTC	CASRKIPYEQYF
TRBJ1-2	.	few	TRBV5-1	TGCGCCAGCAGCTTGGACAGCCACCTAAACTATGGCTACACCTTC	CASSLDSHLNYGYTF
TRBJ2-5	.	.	TRBV6-2/TRBV6-3	TGTGCCAGCAGCCTCCTATCGGGGCCTCAGGAGACCCAGTACTTC	CASSLLSGPQETQYF
TRBJ2-1	TRBD1	many	TRBV5-1	TGCGCCAGCAGCGACCGGGACAGGGGGTATAATGAGCAGTTCTTC	CASSDRDRGYNEQFF
TRBJ2-1	TRBD2	.	TRBV4-3	TGCGCCAGCAGCCAACACCTCGGACTAGCGGGGAGCAATGAGCAGTTCTTC	CASSQHLGLAGSNEQFF
TRBJ1-2	.	.	TRBV6-5	TGTGCCAGCAGTTACGGGGATAGTAGGAGCTATGGCTACACCTTC	CASSYGDSRSYGYTF
TRBJ2-7	.	.	TRBV5-5	TGTGCCAGCAGCATCGACACGTCGGCGGGTGGAGGCTACAATGAGCAGTACTTC	CASSIDTSAGGGYNEQYF
TRBJ2-1	.	.	TRBV20-1	TGCAGTGCGTCCCGTGCACGAAACAATGAGCAGTTCTTC	CSASRARNNEQFF
TRBJ2-7	.	once	TRBV24-1	TGTGCCACCAGTGATCGGGCAGGTCAATACGAGCAGTACTTC	CATSDRAGQYEQYF
TRBJ2-3	.	.	TRBV6-6	TGTGCCAGCAGTAATAGCGCAGATACGCAGTATTTT	CASSNSADTQYF
TRBJ2-7	TRBD1	.	TRBV20-1	TGCAGTCACCGGGACAGGGGCTTCGAGCAGTACTTC	CSHRDRGFEQYF
TRBJ1-1	.	.	TRBV7-2	TGTGCCAGCAGCTTAGGATGGGCAGCTAGGGACTCTGAAGCTTTCTTT	CASSLGWAARDSEAFF
TRBJ2-3	.	.	TRBV5-1	TGCGCCAGCAGCGGAAACTCGGGGGTCACAGATACGCAGTATTTT	CASSGNSGVTDTQYF
TRBJ2-7	TRBD1	.	TRBV12-3/TRBV12-4	TGTGCCAGCAGTTTAAGACAGGGGGCTAACGAGCAGTACTTC	CASSLRQGANEQYF
TRBJ2-1	TRBD1	few	TRBV7-9	TGTGCCAGCAGCTCAGGGGACAGGGGCGACGTTGAGCAGTTCTTC	CASSSGDRGDVEQFF
TRBJ1-2	TRBD1	.	TRBV7-9	TGTGCCAGCAGCTTACCCCCGGGACAGCAGTACAACACCTTC	CASSLPPGQQYNTF
TRBJ2-1	TRBD1	few	TRBV20-1	TGCAGTGCTGCCCCCGGGACAGGACGGGGTGAGCAGTTCTTC	CSAAPGTGRGEQFF
TRBJ1-2	TRBD1	.	TRBV4-3	TGCGCCAGCAGCCAAGAAGACAGGGGTTATGGCTACACCTTC	CASSQEDRGYGYTF
TRBJ2-7	.	.	TRBV9	TGTGCCAGCAGCGTAGGTAGCGCCAGTCCAACCTACGAGCAGTACTTC	CASSVGSASPTYEQYF
TRBJ2-3	.	.	TRBV12-3/TRBV12-4	TGTGCCAGCAGTGCTATCGGGCGGGGGCCCCCAATCACAGATACGCAGTATTTT	CASSAIGRGPPITDTQYF
TRBJ1-1	.	.	TRBV7-2	TGTGCCAGCAGCTTTAGTAGCACCAGGGGTGAAGCTTTCTTT	CASSFSSTRGEAFF
TRBJ2-5	.	few	TRBV29-1	TGCAGCGCAGAGACAGACGGCTGGGAGACCCAGTACTTC	CSAETDGWETQYF
TRBJ2-1	.	.	TRBV20-1	TGCAGTGCTAGAGTAGACCCCTACGAGCAGTTCTTC	CSARVDPYEQFF
TRBJ1-2	.	few	TRBV20-1	TGCAGTGCTAGAACCTGGACGCAGGGCTATGGCTACACCTTC	CSARTWTQGYGYTF
TRBJ1-2	TRBD1	.	TRBV5-1	TGCGCCAGCAGCCGGGACAGCTTTCTAAACTATGGCTACACCTTC	CASSRDSFLNYGYTF
TRBJ1-6	TRBD1	few	TRBV12-3/TRBV12-4	TGTGCCAGCAGTCAGACAGGGGGTCGGAATTCACCCCTCCACTTT	CASSQTGGRNSPLHF
TRBJ2-1	.	.	TRBV7-2	TGTGCCACCGTCGACAGCCGCTCCTACAATGAGCAGTTCTTC	CATVDSRSYNEQFF
TRBJ2-7	.	.	TRBV21-1	TGTGCCAGCAGGGACAGGGTCCTCGCATTGAGGGCCGAGCAGTACTTC	CASRDRVLALRAEQYF
TRBJ2-7	.	few	TRBV6-1	TGTGCCAGCAGCCCGGGACGAAGGGTCTTCGGCGAGCAGTACTTC	CASSPGRRVFGEQYF
TRBJ1-1	.	few	TRBV10-3	TGTGCCATCAGCAAGGACACGAACACTGAAGCTTTCTTT	CAISKDTNTEAFF
TRBJ2-7	TRBD1	.	TRBV7-9	TGTGCCAGCAGCAGACAGGGGGGAGACTACGAGCAGTACTTC	CASSRQGGDYEQYF
TRBJ1-2	.	.	TRBV27	TGTGCCAGCAGGGCCAGGGACCTTCTCTATGGCTACACCTTC	CASRARDLLYGYTF
TRBJ1-2	TRBD1	.	TRBV29-1	TGCAGCGTCCCCGAAAGGGGGCCCCCTAACTATGGCTACACCTTC	CSVPERGPPNYGYTF
TRBJ2-1	.	few	TRBV9	TGTGCCAGCAGCATACACAGGAGCTCCTACAATGAGCAGTTCTTC	CASSIHRSSYNEQFF
TRBJ1-5	.	.	TRBV9	TGTGCCAGCAGCGGTCGTGGGATAAATCAGCCCCAGCATTTT	CASSGRGINQPQHF
TRBJ1-2	.	.	TRBV5-4	TGTGCCAGCAGCGTTCTTGGCCCCCTCTATGGCTACACCTTC	CASSVLGPLYGYTF
TRBJ1-2	.	.	TRBV7-2	TGTGCCAGCCGGCGGACCGCCTCATCCGGGGCGGGCTACACCTTC	CASRRTASSGAGYTF